This TCR beta chain was obtained from a study of blood T cell repertoires in COVID-19. In the study overall: From the United States, Italy and Spain came samples of acute and convalescent COVID-19. T cells, B-cell-depleted T cells, or PBMCs provided the cDNA or gDNA that served as material.

In the original workflow: Reference gene primer amplification gave nucleated cell count estimates. TCRdb's copy holds only in-frame clones and misses some; the assay was immunoSEQ multiplex PCR. D and trimming come from the DNA, and the V and J calls and clone size come from that table. Found here are under 45,000 clones, around nine tenths of them singletons; the top ten hold 7.5% to 10%. The CDR3 has 15 residues. V was clipped by 1 base and J by 0 bases; unmatched bases: 0. In germline, CDR1 is LNHDA, CDR2 SQIVND (reference sequence). What was sequenced was peripheral blood. The clonotype originates from a human donor in a cohort sampled during active COVID-19. V is TRBV19 and J is TRBJ1-5; 7 bases align to TRBD1. The CDR3 loop reads CASSIGTGSNQPQHF. In nucleotides, the CDR3 is TGTGCCAGTAGTATAGGGACAGGTAGCAATCAGCCCCAGCATTTT.